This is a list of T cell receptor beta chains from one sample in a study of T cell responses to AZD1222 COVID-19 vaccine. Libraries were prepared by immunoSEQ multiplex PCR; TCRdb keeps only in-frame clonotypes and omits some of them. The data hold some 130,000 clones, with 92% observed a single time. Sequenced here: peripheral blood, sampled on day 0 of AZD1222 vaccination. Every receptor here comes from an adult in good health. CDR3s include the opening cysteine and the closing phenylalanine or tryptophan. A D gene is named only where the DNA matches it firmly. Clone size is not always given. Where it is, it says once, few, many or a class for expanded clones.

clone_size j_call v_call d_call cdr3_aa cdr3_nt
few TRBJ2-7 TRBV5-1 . CASSLASSTYEQYF TGCGCCAGCAGCTTGGCCAGTAGTACCTACGAGCAGTACTTC
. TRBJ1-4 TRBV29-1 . CSVGPATNEKLFF TGCAGCGTCGGACCTGCAACTAATGAAAAACTGTTTTTT
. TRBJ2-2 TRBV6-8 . CASSAPGLRELFF TGTGCCAGCAGTGCCCCTGGGCTAAGGGAGCTGTTTTTT
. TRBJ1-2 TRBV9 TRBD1 CASSAIAPGTANYGYTF TGTGCCAGCAGCGCCATCGCCCCCGGGACAGCTAACTATGGCTACACCTTC
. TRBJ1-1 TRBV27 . CASRGMGPPEAFF TGTGCCAGCAGGGGGATGGGGCCCCCTGAAGCTTTCTTT
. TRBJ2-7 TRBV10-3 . CAISEGGGPSSYEQYF TGTGCCATCAGTGAGGGCGGGGGCCCGAGCTCCTACGAGCAGTACTTC
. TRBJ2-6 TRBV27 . CASRRGASGANVLTF TGTGCCAGCCGCCGTGGGGCCTCTGGGGCCAACGTCCTGACTTTC
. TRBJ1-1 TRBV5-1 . CASSRDRNTEAFF TGCGCCAGCAGCAGAGACAGGAACACTGAAGCTTTCTTT
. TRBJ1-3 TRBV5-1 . CASSPSGGSSSGNTIYF TGCGCCAGCAGCCCAAGTGGTGGGTCGAGCTCTGGAAACACCATATATTTT
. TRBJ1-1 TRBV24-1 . CATSDWGNTEAFF TGTGCCACCAGTGATTGGGGGAACACTGAAGCTTTCTTT
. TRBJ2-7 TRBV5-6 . CASSLEGTYEQYF TGTGCCAGCAGCTTGGAGGGAACCTACGAGCAGTACTTC
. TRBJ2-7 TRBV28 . CASSLLSGGKYF TGTGCCAGCAGTTTACTTTCAGGGGGGAAGTACTTC
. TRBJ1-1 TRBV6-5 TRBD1 CATRTGVAEAFF TGTGCCACTCGGACAGGGGTCGCTGAAGCTTTCTTT
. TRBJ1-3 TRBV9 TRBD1 CASSVQGAGNTIYF TGTGCCAGCAGCGTACAGGGGGCTGGAAACACCATATATTTT
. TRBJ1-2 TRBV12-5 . CASAQTAVYGYTF TGTGCTAGTGCCCAGACAGCAGTCTATGGCTACACCTTC
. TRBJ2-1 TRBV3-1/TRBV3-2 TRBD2 CASSPRTSGRGYNEQFF TGTGCCAGCAGCCCCCGGACTAGCGGGAGGGGCTACAATGAGCAGTTCTTC
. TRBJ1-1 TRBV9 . CASSESFRETEAFF TGTGCCAGCAGCGAAAGCTTCAGGGAAACTGAAGCTTTCTTT
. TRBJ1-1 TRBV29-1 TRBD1 CSVEFRGLAEAFF TGCAGCGTTGAATTCAGGGGGCTGGCTGAAGCTTTCTTT
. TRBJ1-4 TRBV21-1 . CASSKGGRPTGEKLFF TGTGCCAGCAGCAAAGGGGGACGGCCGACTGGAGAAAAACTGTTTTTT
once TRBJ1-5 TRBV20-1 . CSASSREFQPQHF TGCAGTGCTAGTTCCAGGGAATTTCAGCCCCAGCATTTT
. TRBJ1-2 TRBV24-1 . CATSTGWSGYTF TGTGCCACCAGTACAGGGTGGAGTGGCTACACCTTC
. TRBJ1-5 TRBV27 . CASSWGVEQPQHF TGTGCCAGCAGTTGGGGGGTAGAACAGCCCCAGCATTTT
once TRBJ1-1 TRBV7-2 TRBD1 CASSHGQGPTANTEAFF TGTGCCAGCAGCCACGGACAGGGACCCACCGCTAACACTGAAGCTTTCTTT
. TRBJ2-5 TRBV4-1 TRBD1 CASSQARTGEETQYF TGCGCCAGCAGCCAAGCCCGGACAGGGGAAGAGACCCAGTACTTC
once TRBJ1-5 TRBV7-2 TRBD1 CASREQGSTNQPQHF TGTGCCAGCAGAGAACAGGGGAGTACCAATCAGCCCCAGCATTTT
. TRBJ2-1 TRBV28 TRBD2 CASSLPSGDYNEQFF TGTGCCAGCAGTTTGCCAAGCGGGGATTACAATGAGCAGTTCTTC
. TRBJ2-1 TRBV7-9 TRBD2 CASSLEAGRESDNEQFF TGTGCCAGCAGCTTAGAGGCGGGGAGGGAGTCGGACAATGAGCAGTTCTTC
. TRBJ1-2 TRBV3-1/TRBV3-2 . CASSQGQEKPFFNYGYTF TGTGCCAGCAGCCAAGGTCAGGAGAAACCCTTCTTTAACTATGGCTACACCTTC
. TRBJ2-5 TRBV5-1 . CASSSDLRGLEETQYF TGCGCCAGCAGCTCAGATCTCAGGGGTTTGGAGGAGACCCAGTACTTC
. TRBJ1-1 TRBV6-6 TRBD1 CASSTGGGTGGAVAFF TGTGCCAGCAGTACTGGGGGCGGGACAGGGGGCGCCGTAGCTTTCTTT
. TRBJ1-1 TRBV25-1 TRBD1 CASSESWTGIHTEAFF TGTGCCAGCAGTGAATCATGGACAGGGATCCACACTGAAGCTTTCTTT
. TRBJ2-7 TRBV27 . CASSLRDDTYEQYF TGTGCCAGCAGTTTAAGGGACGATACCTACGAGCAGTACTTC
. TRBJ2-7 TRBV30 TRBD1 CAWSDHRGYEQYF TGTGCCTGGAGTGATCACAGGGGGTACGAGCAGTACTTC
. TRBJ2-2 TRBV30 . CAWGLGARTGELFF TGTGCCTGGGGCCTAGGGGCTAGGACCGGGGAGCTGTTTTTT
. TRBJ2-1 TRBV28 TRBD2 CASSTSGRAGFF TGTGCCAGCAGTACTAGCGGGAGGGCCGGATTCTTC
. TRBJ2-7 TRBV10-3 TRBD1 CAINRQGAHEQYF TGTGCCATCAACCGGCAGGGGGCCCACGAGCAGTACTTC
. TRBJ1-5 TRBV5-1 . CASSQYSNQPQHF TGCGCCAGCAGCCAGTATAGCAATCAGCCCCAGCATTTT
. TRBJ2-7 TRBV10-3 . CAISESVFPYEQYF TGTGCCATCAGTGAGTCGGTCTTTCCCTACGAGCAGTACTTC
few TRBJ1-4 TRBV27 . CASSFDPRPRGEKLFF TGTGCCAGCAGTTTTGACCCCAGGCCCCGGGGAGAAAAACTGTTTTTT
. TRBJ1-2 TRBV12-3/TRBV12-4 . CASTSRANYGYTF TGTGCCAGCACCAGCAGGGCCAACTATGGCTACACCTTC
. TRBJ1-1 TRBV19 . CASSIGQAMNTEAFF TGTGCCAGTAGTATAGGTCAGGCTATGAACACTGAAGCTTTCTTT
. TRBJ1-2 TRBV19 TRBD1 CASSRGGQGPYYGYTF TGTGCCAGTAGTAGAGGGGGACAGGGACCTTACTATGGCTACACCTTC
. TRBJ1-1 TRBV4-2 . CASSQERHMLNTEAFF TGTGCCAGCAGCCAAGAACGGCACATGCTGAACACTGAAGCTTTCTTT
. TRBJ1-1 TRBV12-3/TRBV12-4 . CASSLLGTEAFF TGTGCCAGCAGTTTGCTGGGCACTGAAGCTTTCTTT
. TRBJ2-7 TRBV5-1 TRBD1 CASSLGQGRSAAQYF TGCGCCAGCAGCTTGGGACAGGGACGGAGTGCCGCGCAGTACTTC
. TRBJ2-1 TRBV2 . CASTPAGKNEQFF TGTGCCAGCACCCCAGCGGGTAAGAATGAGCAGTTCTTC
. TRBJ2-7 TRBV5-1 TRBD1 CASTAGTGFEQYF TGCGCCAGCACCGCGGGGACAGGGTTCGAGCAGTACTTC
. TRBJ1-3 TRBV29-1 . CSVGGGSGNTIYF TGCAGCGTTGGTGGCGGGAGCGGAAACACCATATATTTT
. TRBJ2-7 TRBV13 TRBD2 CASSFGTSDNEQYF TGTGCCAGCAGCTTCGGGACTAGCGATAACGAGCAGTACTTC